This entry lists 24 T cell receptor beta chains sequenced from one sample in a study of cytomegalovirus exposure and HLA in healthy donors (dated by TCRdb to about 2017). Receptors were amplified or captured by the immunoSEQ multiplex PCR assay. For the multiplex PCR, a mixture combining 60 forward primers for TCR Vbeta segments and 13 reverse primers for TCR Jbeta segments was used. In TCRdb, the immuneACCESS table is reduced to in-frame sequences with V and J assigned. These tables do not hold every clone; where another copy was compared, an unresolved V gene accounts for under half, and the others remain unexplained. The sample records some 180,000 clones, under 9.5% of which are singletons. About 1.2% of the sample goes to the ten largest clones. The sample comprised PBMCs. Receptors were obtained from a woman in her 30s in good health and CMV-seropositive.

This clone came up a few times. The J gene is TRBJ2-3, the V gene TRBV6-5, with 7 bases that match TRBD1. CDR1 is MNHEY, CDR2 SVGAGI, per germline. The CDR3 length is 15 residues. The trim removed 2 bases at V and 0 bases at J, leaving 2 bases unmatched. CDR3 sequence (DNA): TGTGCCAGCAGTTACAGGGGGCGGAGCACAGATACGCAGTATTTT. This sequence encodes CASSYRGRSTDTQYF.

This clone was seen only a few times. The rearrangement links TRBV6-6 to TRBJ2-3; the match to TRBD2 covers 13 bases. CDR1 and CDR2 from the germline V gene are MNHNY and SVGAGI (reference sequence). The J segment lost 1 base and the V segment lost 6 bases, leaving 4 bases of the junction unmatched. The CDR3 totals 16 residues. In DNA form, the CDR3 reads TGTGCCAGCAGCCGAACTAGCGGGAGGGGCACAGATACGCAGTATTTT. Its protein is CASSRTSGRGTDTQYF.

The chain's CDR3 is CASTSTGEAFF. CDR3 bases: TGTGCCAGCACCTCGACAGGAGAAGCTTTCTTT. The chain is built from TRBV6-5 and TRBJ1-1; D perhaps matches TRBD1 (6 bases). Germline V gives CDR1 MNHEY, CDR2 SVGAGI. V dropped 7 bases and J dropped 8 bases, with 11 bases sitting between them. CDR3 length equals 11 residues.

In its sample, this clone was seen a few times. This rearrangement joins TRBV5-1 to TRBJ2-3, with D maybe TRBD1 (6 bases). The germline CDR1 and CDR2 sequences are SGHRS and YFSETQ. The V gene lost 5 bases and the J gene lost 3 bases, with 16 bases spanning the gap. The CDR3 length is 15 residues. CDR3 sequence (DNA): TGCGCCAGCAGGCGTACCGGGACAATAACAGATACGCAGTATTTT. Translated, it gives CASRRTGTITDTQYF.

CDR3 residues: CASSASKGIYEQYF. CDR3 DNA sequence: TGTGCCAGTAGTGCGTCAAAGGGGATCTACGAGCAGTACTTC. The rearrangement links TRBV19 to TRBJ2-7; the D gene is possibly TRBD1 (5 bases). Trimming shortened V by 5 bases and J by 3 bases, and 14 bases separated the two germline ends. In germline, CDR1 is LNHDA, CDR2 SQIVND (reference sequence). The CDR3 runs to 14 residues.

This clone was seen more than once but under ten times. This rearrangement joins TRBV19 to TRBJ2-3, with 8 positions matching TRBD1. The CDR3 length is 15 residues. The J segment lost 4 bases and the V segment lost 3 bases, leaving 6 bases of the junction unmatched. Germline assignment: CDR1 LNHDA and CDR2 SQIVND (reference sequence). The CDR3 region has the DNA TGTGCCAGTAGTATCGGACAGGGAAGCGCAGATACGCAGTATTTT. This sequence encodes CASSIGQGSADTQYF.

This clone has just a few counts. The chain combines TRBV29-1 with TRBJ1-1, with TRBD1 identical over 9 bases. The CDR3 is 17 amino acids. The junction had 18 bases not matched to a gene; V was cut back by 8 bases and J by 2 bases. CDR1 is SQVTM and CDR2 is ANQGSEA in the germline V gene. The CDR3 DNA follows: TGCAGCACCCTAAGACAGGGGGAAAGAGGGCTAAACACTGAAGCTTTCTTT. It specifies CSTLRQGERGLNTEAFF.

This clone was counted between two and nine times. The chain's CDR3 is CATSRAQIAGGPGANTDTQYF. The CDR3 DNA follows: TGTGCCACCAGCAGGGCTCAAATAGCGGGAGGGCCAGGAGCTAACACAGATACGCAGTATTTT. The chain carries TRBV15 and TRBJ2-3; TRBD2 matches at 11 bases. Germline V lookup: CDR1 LNHNV, CDR2 YYDKDF (reference sequence). The CDR3 is 21 residues long. V gave up 3 bases and J gave up 2 bases; unmatched junction bases: 19.

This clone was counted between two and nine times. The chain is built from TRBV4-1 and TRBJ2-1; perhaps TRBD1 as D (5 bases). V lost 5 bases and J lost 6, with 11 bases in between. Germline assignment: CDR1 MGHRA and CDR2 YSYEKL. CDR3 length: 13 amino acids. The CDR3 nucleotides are TGCGCCAGCAGCGGACGACAGCTCAATGAGCAGTTCTTC. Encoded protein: CASSGRQLNEQFF.

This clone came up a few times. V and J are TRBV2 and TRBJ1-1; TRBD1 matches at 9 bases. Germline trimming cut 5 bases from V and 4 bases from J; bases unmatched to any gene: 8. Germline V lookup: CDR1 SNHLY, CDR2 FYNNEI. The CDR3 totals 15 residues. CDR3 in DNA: TGTGCCAGCAGTAAGGACAGGGGCGGAGGCACTGAAGCTTTCTTT. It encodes CASSKDRGGGTEAFF.

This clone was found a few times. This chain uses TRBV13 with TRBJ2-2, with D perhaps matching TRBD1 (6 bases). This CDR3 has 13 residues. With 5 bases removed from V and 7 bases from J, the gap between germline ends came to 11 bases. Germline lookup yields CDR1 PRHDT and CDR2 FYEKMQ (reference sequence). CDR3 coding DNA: TGTGCCAGCAGCCTACAGGGTGGCGGGGAGCTGTTTTTT. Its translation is CASSLQGGGELFF.

Here the CDR3 DNA reads TGCGCCAGCAGCTTGGCAGGAGGGCAGATCAGTGAAAAACTGTTTTTT. Its protein is CASSLAGGQISEKLFF. The chain has TRBV5-1 and TRBJ1-4; D is unresolved. The CDR3 is 16 residues long. Trimming removed 0 bases from V and 7 bases from J, with 16 bases in between. Per germline, CDR1 SGHRS and CDR2 YFSETQ.

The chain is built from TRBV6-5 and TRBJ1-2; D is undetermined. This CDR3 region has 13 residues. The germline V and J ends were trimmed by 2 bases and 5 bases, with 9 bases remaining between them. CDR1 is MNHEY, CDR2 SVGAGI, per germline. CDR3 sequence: CASSYGLAYGYTF. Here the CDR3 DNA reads TGTGCCAGCAGTTACGGCCTAGCTTATGGCTACACCTTC.

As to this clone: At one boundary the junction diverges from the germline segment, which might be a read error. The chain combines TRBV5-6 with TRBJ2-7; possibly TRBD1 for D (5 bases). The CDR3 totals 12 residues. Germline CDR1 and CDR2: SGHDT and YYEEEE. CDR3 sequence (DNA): TGTGCCAGCAGCTTGTCTGGGGCACCTCCCCACTTC. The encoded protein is CASSLSGAPPHF.

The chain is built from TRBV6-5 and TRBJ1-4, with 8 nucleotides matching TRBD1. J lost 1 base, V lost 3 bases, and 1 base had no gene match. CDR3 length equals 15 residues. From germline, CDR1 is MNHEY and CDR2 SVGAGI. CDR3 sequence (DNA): TGTGCCAGCAGTTATACAGGGGGAACTAATGAAAAACTGTTTTTT. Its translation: CASSYTGGTNEKLFF.

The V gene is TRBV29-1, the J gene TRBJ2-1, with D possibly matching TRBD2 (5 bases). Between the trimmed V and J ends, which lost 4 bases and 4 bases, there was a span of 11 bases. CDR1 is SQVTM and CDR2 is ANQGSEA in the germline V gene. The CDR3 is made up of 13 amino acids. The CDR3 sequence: CSVGRTGYNEQFF. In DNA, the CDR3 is TGCAGCGTTGGGCGGACGGGATACAATGAGCAGTTCTTC.

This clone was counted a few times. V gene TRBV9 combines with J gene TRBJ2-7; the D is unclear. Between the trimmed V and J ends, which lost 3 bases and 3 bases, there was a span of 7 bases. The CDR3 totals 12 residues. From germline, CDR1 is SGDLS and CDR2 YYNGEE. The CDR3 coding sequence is TGTGCCAGCAGCGGCACACACTACGAGCAGTACTTC. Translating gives CASSGTHYEQYF. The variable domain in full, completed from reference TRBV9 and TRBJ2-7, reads DSGVTQTPKHLITATGQRVTLRCSPRSGDLSVYWYQQSLDQGLQFLIQYYNGEERAKGNILERFSAQQFPDLHSELNLSSLELGDSALYFCASSGTHYEQYFGPGTRLTVT.

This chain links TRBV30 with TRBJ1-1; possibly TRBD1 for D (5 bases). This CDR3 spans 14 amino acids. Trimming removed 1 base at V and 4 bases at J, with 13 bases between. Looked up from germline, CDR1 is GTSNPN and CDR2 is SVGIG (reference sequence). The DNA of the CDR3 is TGTGCCTGGAGTGCGGGGGGGAGGGCCACTGAAGCTTTCTTT. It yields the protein CAWSAGGRATEAFF.

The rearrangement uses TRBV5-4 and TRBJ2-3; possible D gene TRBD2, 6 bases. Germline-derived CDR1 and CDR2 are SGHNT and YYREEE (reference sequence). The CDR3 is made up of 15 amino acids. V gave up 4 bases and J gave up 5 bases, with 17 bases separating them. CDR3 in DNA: TGTGCCAGCAGCCCGGGGGAAGCCGCGGAAGATACGCAGTATTTT. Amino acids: CASSPGEAAEDTQYF.

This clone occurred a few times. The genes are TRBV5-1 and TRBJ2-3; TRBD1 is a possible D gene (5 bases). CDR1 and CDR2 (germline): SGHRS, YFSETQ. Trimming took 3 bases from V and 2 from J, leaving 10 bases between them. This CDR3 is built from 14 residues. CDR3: CASSWRQFTDTQYF. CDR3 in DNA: TGCGCCAGCAGCTGGCGACAGTTCACAGATACGCAGTATTTT.

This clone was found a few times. The CDR3 protein is CASSPPGSAKNIQYF. The CDR3, as DNA: TGTGCCAGCTCACCACCGGGGAGCGCCAAAAACATTCAGTACTTC. The chain joins TRBV18 to TRBJ2-4; D perhaps matches TRBD2 (5 bases). The CDR3 extends over 15 amino acids. Trimming removed 0 bases from V and 1 base from J, with 7 bases in between. CDR1 is KGHSH and CDR2 is LQKENI in the germline V gene.

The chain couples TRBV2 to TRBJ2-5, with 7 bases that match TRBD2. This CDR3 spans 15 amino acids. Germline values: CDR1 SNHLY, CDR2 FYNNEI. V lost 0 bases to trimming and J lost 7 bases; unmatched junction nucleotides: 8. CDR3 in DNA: TGTGCCAGCAGTGAAGCGCTCGTGGGAGGGGTGACCCAGTACTTC. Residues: CASSEALVGGVTQYF.

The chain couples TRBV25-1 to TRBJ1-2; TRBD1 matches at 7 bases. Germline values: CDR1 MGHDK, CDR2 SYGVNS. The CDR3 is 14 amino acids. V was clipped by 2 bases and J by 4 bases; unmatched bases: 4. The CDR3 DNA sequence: TGTGCCAGCAGTGAAGGACAGGCGCTCTATGGCTACACCTTC. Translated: CASSEGQALYGYTF.

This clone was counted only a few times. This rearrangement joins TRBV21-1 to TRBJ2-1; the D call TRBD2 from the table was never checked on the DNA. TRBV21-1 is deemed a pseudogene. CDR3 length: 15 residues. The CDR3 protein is CASSTLAGGPNEQFF. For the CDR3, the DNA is TGTGCCAGCAGCACACTAGCGGGAGGACCCAATGAGCAGTTCTTC.